This TCR beta chain derives from a study of shared clonotypes between healthy human individuals. At the level of the study: CD4 naive and memory got three plates each, CD8 naive two, CD8 memory one. The study's findings and limits: Rarefaction indicated that sorted-subset sequencing remained incomplete although depth was large.

The naive CD8 subset, CD45RO-negative cells positively selected for CCR7, excluded terminally differentiated effector memory CD45RA+ cells. V was cut by 4 bases and J by 3 bases, with 13 bases left in between. CDR1 LGHNA and CDR2 YNFKEQ come from the germline V gene. The CDR3 extends over 14 amino acids. The protocol was immunoSEQ multiplex PCR, while the TCRdb copy is restricted to in-frame clones and leaves out a portion. The top ten hold roughly 22% of the sample, which has about 680,000 clones, 92% seen once. Concerning this clone: Its specificity is not known.

The source is a man in his thirties or forties in good health. The sequenced material came from naive CD8+ T cells sorted from blood. This chain joins TRBV4-2 and TRBJ2-7, with TRBD2 as a possible D gene (6 bases). CDR3 nucleotide sequence: TGTGCCAGCAGCCCAGTCGGGACTCGCTACGAGCAGTACTTC. This sequence encodes CASSPVGTRYEQYF.